A single sample is the source of the 27 T cell receptor beta chains below, sequenced in a study of T cell responses to AZD1222 COVID-19 vaccine. Method: immunoSEQ multiplex PCR; TCRdb's copy keeps in-frame clones and lacks some. The table lists 100,000 to 150,000 clones, 87% of them singletons, with over 1.2% in the top ten. The source was peripheral blood, collected on day 0 of AZD1222 vaccination. The source is an adult in good health.

This clone was counted a single time. V is TRBV7-3 and J is TRBJ2-2, with D possibly TRBD1 on 7 matching bases. The CDR3 is 16 amino acids. Germline V CDR1 and CDR2: SGHTA, FQGTGA. V dropped 1 base and J dropped 4 bases, with 13 bases sitting between them. The CDR3 reads CASSLRGQGGTGELFF. The CDR3 coding sequence is TGTGCCAGCAGCTTAAGAGGGCAGGGGGGCACCGGGGAGCTGTTTTTT.

The chain has TRBV29-1 and TRBJ1-2; D unresolved. V was pared by 4 bases and J by 7 bases, with 13 bases between. The CDR3 extends over 12 amino acids. In germline, CDR1 is SQVTM, CDR2 ANQGSEA. CDR3 DNA: TGCAGCGTTGTAGGTGGTGCGGGTGGCTACACCTTC. This sequence encodes CSVVGGAGGYTF. The whole variable domain, remainder taken from reference TRBV29-1 and TRBJ1-2, is SAVISQKPSRDICQRGTSLTIQCQVDSQVTMMFWYRQQPGQSLTLIATANQGSEATYESGFVIDKFPISRPNLTFSTLTVSNMSPEDSSIYLCSVVGGAGGYTFGSGTRLTVV.

The chain joins TRBV19 to TRBJ2-1, with D unclear. Germline assignment: CDR1 LNHDA and CDR2 SQIVND (reference sequence). Trimming took 5 bases from V and 4 from J, leaving 6 bases between them. The CDR3 is made up of 12 amino acids. CDR3 DNA: TGTGCCAGTAGTCCCCGTTACAATGAGCAGTTCTTC. It translates to CASSPRYNEQFF. The whole variable domain, remainder taken from reference TRBV19 and TRBJ2-1, is DGGITQSPKYLFRKEGQNVTLSCEQNLNHDAMYWYRQDPGQGLRLIYYSQIVNDFQKGDIAEGYSVSREKKESFPLTVTSAQKNPTAFYLCASSPRYNEQFFGPGTRLTVL.

The chain recombines TRBV6-5 with TRBJ1-5; D is unresolved. Trimming took 2 bases from V and 7 from J, leaving 12 bases between them. The CDR3 totals 14 residues. The germline CDR1 and CDR2 sequences are MNHEY and SVGAGI. The CDR3 coding sequence is TGTGCCAGCAGTTACGCCCGGGGTAGGCAGCCCCAGCATTTT. The encoded protein is CASSYARGRQPQHF.

The CDR3 bases are TGTGCCAGAAGCCAAGACAGTCATAGCAATCAGCCCCAGCATTTT. Residues: CARSQDSHSNQPQHF. The rearrangement links TRBV5-3 to TRBJ1-5; tentatively, D is TRBD1 (5 bases). TRBV5-3 is assigned to the ORF class and has an uncertain function. Trimming cost V 4 bases and J 0 bases, with 11 bases left between them. This CDR3 has 15 residues.

The chain carries TRBV4-3 and TRBJ1-1, with TRBD1 matching 8 bases. Losses at the gene ends were 4 bases for V and 0 bases for J; bases not matched to a gene: 4. Per the germline V gene, CDR1 is LGHNA and CDR2 is YSLEER. The CDR3 has 15 residues. DNA of the CDR3: TGCGCCAGCAGCCGGGAGACAGGGGTGAACACTGAAGCTTTCTTT. It codes for CASSRETGVNTEAFF.

This chain links TRBV6-5 with TRBJ2-5; the D is unclear. Deletions cut 0 bases from V and 0 bases from J, with 2 bases between. Germline V CDR1 and CDR2: MNHEY, SVGAGI. This CDR3 is 13 amino acids long. In nucleotides, the CDR3 is TGTGCCAGCAGTTACTCGTACCAAGAGACCCAGTACTTC. It specifies CASSYSYQETQYF.

J is TRBJ1-3 and V is TRBV15; D unresolved. The CDR3 loop spans 15 amino acids. CDR1 is LNHNV, CDR2 YYDKDF, per germline (reference sequence). The germline V and J ends were trimmed by 0 bases and 4 bases, with 10 bases remaining between them. The CDR3, as DNA: TGTGCCACCAGCAGAGATTCGGGGTGGGGAAACACCATATATTTT. Encoded protein: CATSRDSGWGNTIYF.

The chain has TRBV5-1 and TRBJ2-1; 13 positions match TRBD2. V shed 1 base and J 3 bases; nucleotides not matched to a gene: 4. Germline CDR1 SGHRS, CDR2 YFSETQ. The CDR3 extends over 17 amino acids. CDR3 amino acids: CASSLTSGGANYNEQFF. The CDR3 DNA follows: TGCGCCAGCAGCTTGACTAGCGGGGGGGCGAACTACAATGAGCAGTTCTTC.

The V and J genes are TRBV9 and TRBJ1-1, with a tentative D call TRBD1 (5 bases). Trimming pared 3 bases from V and 1 base from J, leaving 13 bases between. CDR3 length equals 15 residues. Germline CDR1 reads SGDLS; CDR2 reads YYNGEE. The CDR3 reads CASSAFGAGNTEAFF. The CDR3 DNA follows: TGTGCCAGCAGCGCCTTTGGGGCGGGGAACACTGAAGCTTTCTTT. Variable domain in full (rest from reference TRBV9 and TRBJ1-1): DSGVTQTPKHLITATGQRVTLRCSPRSGDLSVYWYQQSLDQGLQFLIQYYNGEERAKGNILERFSAQQFPDLHSELNLSSLELGDSALYFCASSAFGAGNTEAFFGQGTRLTVV.

This chain joins TRBV7-6 and TRBJ2-3; D is perhaps TRBD1 or TRBD2 (5 bases each). V was trimmed by 2 bases and J by 4 bases, leaving 16 bases between them. Germline V gene sequence: CDR1 SGHVS, CDR2 FNYEAQ. CDR3 length equals 16 residues. The CDR3 reads CASSLPTWGYADTQYF. The CDR3 nucleotides are TGTGCCAGCAGCTTACCCACGTGGGGGTACGCAGATACGCAGTATTTT. Supplemented by reference TRBV7-6 and TRBJ2-3, the full variable domain reads GAGVSQSPRYKVTKRGQDVALRCDPISGHVSLYWYRQALGQGPEFLTYFNYEAQQDKSGLPNDRFSAERPEGSISTLTIQRTEQRDSAMYRCASSLPTWGYADTQYFGPGTRLTVL.

The V and J genes are TRBV5-3 and TRBJ2-3, with D unclear. TRBV5-3 is recorded as an ORF, its role being uncertain. The CDR3 covers 14 residues. Trimming shortened V by 6 bases and J by 2 bases, and 13 bases separated the two germline ends. The CDR3 bases are TGTGCCAGAATCAACCTCTCGACCACAGATACGCAGTATTTT. Translated: CARINLSTTDTQYF.

The count of this clone is one. The V gene is TRBV7-9, the J gene TRBJ2-5, with 7 bases identical to TRBD1. The length of the CDR3 is 13 residues. The J segment lost 1 base and the V segment lost 8 bases, leaving 4 bases of the junction unmatched. Germline CDR1 is SEHNR and CDR2 is FQNEAQ (reference sequence). The CDR3 nucleotides read TGTGCCAGCTTAGGGACAGCCCAAGAGACCCAGTACTTC. It encodes CASLGTAQETQYF.

The chain couples TRBV30 to TRBJ2-6; D remains unclear. The V end lost 1 base, the J end lost 0 bases, and 7 bases lay between the germline ends. Germline V gene data show CDR1 as GTSNPN and CDR2 as SVGIG (reference sequence). The CDR3 loop spans 15 amino acids. CDR3 DNA sequence: TGTGCCTGGAGTGCAGTTTTCTCTGGGGCCAACGTCCTGACTTTC. Its protein is CAWSAVFSGANVLTF.

The chain has TRBV5-4 and TRBJ2-2; 9 nucleotides match TRBD2. V dropped 0 bases and J dropped 4; count of bases not matched to a gene: 7. Germline lookup yields CDR1 SGHNT and CDR2 YYREEE (reference sequence). The CDR3 is 17 residues long. The DNA for the CDR3 is TGTGCCAGCAGCTTGGATTTCGGCGGGGGGGCCACCGGGGAGCTGTTTTTT. This translates into CASSLDFGGGATGELFF.

The chain uses TRBV28 and TRBJ1-3, with TRBD1 matching over 8 bases. From germline, CDR1 is MDHEN and CDR2 SYDVKM. Trimming at V came to 6 bases and at J to 4 bases, leaving 11 bases not matched to a gene. CDR3 size: 16 residues. Written as DNA, the CDR3 is TGTGCCAGCAGCATACAGGGGGTAGTAGCCGGAAACACCATATATTTT. Protein: CASSIQGVVAGNTIYF.

The V call is TRBV28, the J call TRBJ1-5; D is uncertain. CDR3 length: 12 amino acids. The germline V and J ends were trimmed by 7 bases and 5 bases, with 9 bases remaining between them. CDR1 is MDHEN and CDR2 is SYDVKM in the germline V gene. CDR3: CASMVLDQPQHF. The CDR3 DNA sequence: TGTGCCAGCATGGTTCTTGATCAGCCCCAGCATTTT. Drawing the rest from reference TRBV28 and TRBJ1-5, the complete variable domain is DVKVTQSSRYLVKRTGEKVFLECVQDMDHENMFWYRQDPGLGLRLIYFSYDVKMKEKGDIPEGYSVSREKKERFSLILESASTNQTSMYLCASMVLDQPQHFGDGTRLSIL.

CDR3 sequence reads: CASSPGTDVTDTQYF. For the CDR3, the DNA is TGCGCCAGCAGTCCCGGGACAGACGTCACAGATACGCAGTATTTT. The rearrangement joins TRBV23-1 to TRBJ2-3; 7 bases line up with TRBD1. TRBV23-1 is an open reading frame whose function is uncertain. The ends lost 4 bases at V and 2 bases at J; junction bases unmatched: 6. The CDR3 runs 15 residues.

V gene TRBV6-2 or TRBV6-3 combines with J gene TRBJ1-5; 7 bases agree with TRBD1. The CDR3 extends over 18 amino acids. Germline assignment: CDR1 MNHEY and CDR2 SVGEGT. The V and J ends lost 2 bases and 2 bases, in that order; junction bases with no gene match: 12. For the CDR3, the DNA is TGTGCCAGCAGTTACCTAATGACAGGGTTGGAAGGCAATCAGCCCCAGCATTTT. Translation gives CASSYLMTGLEGNQPQHF.

The rearrangement links TRBV4-3 to TRBJ1-4; a possible D gene is TRBD1 (6 bases). Germline V gene data show CDR1 as LGHNA and CDR2 as YSLEER. The CDR3 extends over 14 amino acids. Deletions cut 1 base from V and 13 bases from J, with 16 bases between. The CDR3: CASSQVGQGTVLFF. Written as DNA, the CDR3 is TGCGCCAGCAGCCAAGTCGGGCAGGGGACGGTACTGTTTTTT.

The rearrangement joins TRBV28 to TRBJ1-4; D may be TRBD1 (6 bases). V lost 5 bases and J lost 5, with 9 bases in between. Germline CDR1 and CDR2: MDHEN and SYDVKM. The CDR3 has 13 residues. CDR3 protein: CASSGDTNEKLFF. DNA of the CDR3: TGTGCCAGCAGTGGGGACACGAATGAAAAACTGTTTTTT.

This chain links TRBV4-3 with TRBJ1-3, with D possibly matching TRBD1 (5 bases). Germline loops: CDR1 LGHNA, CDR2 YSLEER. V lost 0 bases and J lost 1, with 10 bases in between. The CDR3 is 16 residues long. CDR3 sequence: CASSQEPGVSGNTIYF. The CDR3, as DNA: TGCGCCAGCAGCCAAGAACCGGGGGTTTCTGGAAACACCATATATTTT.

The chain links TRBV18 to TRBJ1-5, with 9 bases lining up with TRBD1. Trimming removed 6 bases from V and 1 base from J; junction bases left unmatched: 13. Germline V lookup: CDR1 KGHSH, CDR2 LQKENI. This CDR3 has 18 amino acids. The CDR3 region has the DNA TGTGCCAGCTCCGGCTCGGCTGAGGACAGGGGAAGCAATCAGCCCCAGCATTTT. Residues: CASSGSAEDRGSNQPQHF.

This clone came up a few times. The V gene is TRBV5-4, the J gene TRBJ1-6, with 8 bases identical to TRBD1. With 4 bases clipped from V and 6 bases from J, the junction kept 6 bases outside the gene matches. Looked up from germline, CDR1 is SGHNT and CDR2 is YYREEE (reference sequence). CDR3 length: 15 residues. The chain's CDR3 is CASSRSTGVNSPLHF. Here the CDR3 DNA reads TGTGCCAGCAGCCGTTCGACAGGGGTTAATTCACCCCTCCACTTT.

This clone was found a few times. The V and J genes are TRBV2 and TRBJ1-1; D is unclear. Trimming took 2 bases from V and 3 from J, leaving 13 bases between them. Germline V CDR1 and CDR2: SNHLY, FYNNEI. The CDR3 is made up of 15 amino acids. For the CDR3, the DNA is TGTGCCAGCAGTGAACAGGCTGATGGGGACACTGAAGCTTTCTTT. The encoded protein is CASSEQADGDTEAFF.

This clone appeared a few times. The chain recombines TRBV6-5 with TRBJ2-7; the D gene is possibly TRBD2 (6 bases). CDR3 length equals 14 residues. The germline V and J ends were trimmed by 6 bases and 3 bases, with 15 bases remaining between them. Per germline, CDR1 MNHEY and CDR2 SVGAGI. As DNA, the CDR3 is TGTGCCAGCAGCACCGGACGGAGGGACTACGAGCAGTACTTC. Translated: CASSTGRRDYEQYF.

The chain uses TRBV28 and TRBJ2-1, with a tentative D call TRBD1 (5 bases). Trimming took off 3 bases at V and 1 base at J, with 10 bases between the two ends. Germline V gene sequence: CDR1 MDHEN, CDR2 SYDVKM. This CDR3 is 15 amino acids long. DNA of the CDR3: TGTGCCAGCAGTTTGGAATCAGGGTCCTACAATGAGCAGTTCTTC. It is translated as CASSLESGSYNEQFF.